The entry below describes one TCR beta chain. Trimming cost V 2 bases and J 6 bases, with 10 bases left between them. Germline V gene lookup returns CDR1 MNHNY and CDR2 SVGAGI (reference sequence). This CDR3 has 14 amino acids. This study enrolled people aged about 18 to 90 from approximately 25 US geographic areas. Before being deemed recovered, Cohort 3 donors had two negative PCRs, clearance, or symptom resolution. This sample is drawn from a study of blood T cell repertoires in COVID-19. Across the study: From the United States, Italy and Spain came samples of acute and convalescent COVID-19.

Sequencing was performed with immunoSEQ multiplex PCR; in TCRdb, only in-frame clones are kept and a portion is missing. The table has about 300,000 clones, approximately 92% seen once. The sample was PBMCs or T cells enriched from blood (not recorded which). The chain carries TRBV6-6 and TRBJ1-4, with D possibly being TRBD1 (5 bases). The receptor was derived from a woman in her thirties who had recovered from COVID-19. The DNA for the CDR3 is TGTGCCAGCAGTTACGGGGCAGGAGATGAAAAACTGTTTTTT. This encodes CASSYGAGDEKLFF.